This TCR beta chain was documented in a study of T-cell memory formation after mild COVID-19. Turning to this clonotype: Its antigen is still unknown.

Study-wide results and caveats: Cross-reactive memory seemingly joined, as some responding clones were found in pre-infection memory.

Constant-segment primers and 5'RACE yielded cDNA libraries for TCR alpha and TCR beta, each carrying sample barcodes and UMIs. A single record per CDR3 protein comes from TCRdb applying MiXCR to the 5' RACE reads. Of roughly 310,000 distinct CDR3 sequences listed, roughly 15% are singletons. The CDR3 runs 16 residues. After removal of 4 bases from V and 9 bases from J, the junction contained 14 bases not matched to a gene. CDR1 is DFQATT, CDR2 SNEGSKA, per germline (reference sequence). The sequenced sample was PBMCs or a T cell subset sorted from them (not recorded which). The source of this sequence is a man aged 18 to 29 who had mild COVID-19 (a few samples of this study predate the infection). Cell type and time point are not known. This chain connects TRBV20-1 to TRBJ1-6; 8 bases are a match to TRBD1. The CDR3 here is CSANQGATGVSSPLHF. The CDR3 bases are TGCAGTGCTAATCAAGGGGCGACAGGGGTTAGTTCACCCCTCCACTTT.